A single T cell receptor (beta chain) is shown here with its context. Its antigen remains unknown. The CDR3 has 15 amino acids. Germline V gives CDR1 MDHEN, CDR2 SYDVKM. With 2 bases removed from V and 6 bases from J, the gap between germline ends came to 13 bases. This sample stems from a study of OX40 agonist ivuxolimab in advanced cancers. Overall study context: Earlier treatment with anti-PD-1, anti-PD-L1 or anti-CTLA-4 was permitted, and roughly 40% had received some.

Generated by immunoSEQ multiplex PCR, the TCRdb table keeps only in-frame clones and is missing some. The table records some 130,000 clones, just over 90% of them present only once. Points from the study as a whole: Among some nonresponders, normalized T-cell clonal expansion was also low.

The TCR sequence derives from an adult with an advanced solid tumor such as melanoma, head and neck, liver or kidney cancer. The sequences come from CD4+ or CD8+ T cells sorted from blood, collected in a trial of the OX40 agonist ivuxolimab. This sequence joins TRBV28 and TRBJ2-2; the D gene could be TRBD1 or TRBD2 (5 bases each). The CDR3 DNA reads as TGTGCCAGCAGTTTACAGCGGTCAGGGCCCGGGGAGCTGTTTTTT. This translates into CASSLQRSGPGELFF.